A selection of T cell receptor beta chains follows, all from one sample in a study of T-cell reconstitution after alpha-beta-depleted transplantation in children. TCRdb redid the calling of the PCR reads with MiXCR, one entry per CDR3 protein. The sample yields 400,000 to 450,000 distinct CDR3 sequences, around 46% seen once. The material sequenced was PBMCs, taken before TCRalphabeta/CD19-depleted stem cell transplant. The receptor source for this set is a girl aged 2-10 years with aplastic anemia, due to receive a stem cell transplant. CDR3s include the opening cysteine and the closing phenylalanine or tryptophan. The D gene is left open where the match is weak. Only part of the rows carry a size: once, few, many, or a class if the clone is expanded.

J gene: TRBJ1-6; V gene: TRBV6-2/TRBV6-3; clone size: NA; D gene: TRBD1; CDR3 protein: CASSYSIKGASNSPLHF; CDR3 DNA: TGTGCCAGCAGTTACTCGATAAAGGGGGCTTCGAATTCACCCCTCCACTTT
J gene: TRBJ2-1; V gene: TRBV5-1; clone size: NA; D gene: NA; CDR3 protein: CASSLVPPDGPIDEQFF; CDR3 DNA: TGCGCCAGCAGCTTGGTCCCCCCCGATGGGCCAATAGATGAGCAGTTCTTC
J gene: TRBJ2-1; V gene: TRBV18; clone size: NA; D gene: NA; CDR3 protein: CASSPSTDHYNEQFF; CDR3 DNA: TGTGCCAGCTCACCTTCGACAGACCACTACAATGAGCAGTTCTTC
J gene: TRBJ2-3; V gene: TRBV7-9; clone size: NA; D gene: NA; CDR3 protein: CTSSSDYWTQYF; CDR3 DNA: TGTACCAGCAGCTCTGATTACTGGACGCAGTATTTT
J gene: TRBJ2-3; V gene: TRBV5-1; clone size: many; D gene: NA; CDR3 protein: CASSFLDNTDTQYF; CDR3 DNA: TGCGCCAGCAGCTTTCTGGACAACACAGATACGCAGTATTTT
J gene: TRBJ2-5; V gene: TRBV18; clone size: few; D gene: NA; CDR3 protein: CASSPGTAGETQYF; CDR3 DNA: TGTGCCAGCTCGCCCGGGACGGCCGGAGAGACCCAGTACTTC
J gene: TRBJ2-5; V gene: TRBV14; clone size: few; D gene: NA; CDR3 protein: CASSQAQRGATQYF; CDR3 DNA: TGTGCCAGCAGCCAAGCTCAGAGGGGGGCGACCCAGTACTTC
J gene: TRBJ2-5; V gene: TRBV20-1; clone size: NA; D gene: NA; CDR3 protein: CSARADSSDGTLNQETQYF; CDR3 DNA: TGCAGTGCTAGAGCCGATAGTTCAGACGGGACTCTAAACCAAGAGACCCAGTACTTC
J gene: TRBJ2-1; V gene: TRBV11-1; clone size: many; D gene: TRBD2; CDR3 protein: CASEDGTSGSTPYNEQFF; CDR3 DNA: TGTGCCAGCGAGGACGGGACTAGCGGGAGTACTCCCTACAATGAGCAGTTCTTC
J gene: TRBJ2-1; V gene: TRBV10-3; clone size: NA; D gene: NA; CDR3 protein: CAISEGGGGTNNEQFF; CDR3 DNA: TGTGCCATCAGTGAAGGGGGCGGGGGGACCAACAATGAGCAGTTCTTC
J gene: TRBJ2-5; V gene: TRBV2; clone size: few; D gene: NA; CDR3 protein: CASSDSGGGLETQYF; CDR3 DNA: TGTGCCAGCAGTGATTCGGGAGGGGGCCTGGAGACCCAGTACTTC
J gene: TRBJ2-3; V gene: TRBV5-1; clone size: few; D gene: TRBD2; CDR3 protein: CASSPSTSGVTDTQYF; CDR3 DNA: TGCGCCAGCAGCCCGTCGACTAGCGGGGTCACAGATACGCAGTATTTT
J gene: TRBJ2-7; V gene: TRBV18; clone size: NA; D gene: NA; CDR3 protein: CASSSHSEGYEQYF; CDR3 DNA: TGTGCCAGCTCATCACACAGCGAAGGCTACGAGCAGTACTTC
J gene: TRBJ2-1; V gene: TRBV20-1; clone size: NA; D gene: TRBD1; CDR3 protein: CSASVDRGSNEQFF; CDR3 DNA: TGCAGTGCTAGTGTGGACAGGGGATCCAATGAGCAGTTCTTC
J gene: TRBJ2-1; V gene: TRBV6-5; clone size: NA; D gene: NA; CDR3 protein: CASSYERGSYNEQFF; CDR3 DNA: TGTGCCAGCAGTTACGAACGGGGTTCCTACAATGAGCAGTTCTTC
J gene: TRBJ2-5; V gene: TRBV12-3/TRBV12-4; clone size: NA; D gene: TRBD2; CDR3 protein: CASSLRWQGGGQETQYF; CDR3 DNA: TGTGCCAGCAGTTTACGGTGGCAGGGCGGGGGTCAAGAGACCCAGTACTTC
J gene: TRBJ2-1; V gene: TRBV7-8; clone size: NA; D gene: NA; CDR3 protein: CASSSIYVGAYNEQFF; CDR3 DNA: TGTGCCAGCAGCTCTATTTACGTGGGGGCCTACAATGAGCAGTTCTTC
J gene: TRBJ2-1; V gene: TRBV20-1; clone size: NA; D gene: NA; CDR3 protein: CSARGDGNEQFF; CDR3 DNA: TGCAGTGCTAGAGGGGACGGCAATGAGCAGTTCTTC
J gene: TRBJ2-7; V gene: TRBV14; clone size: NA; D gene: NA; CDR3 protein: CASSQDQADGGSYEQYF; CDR3 DNA: TGTGCCAGCAGCCAAGATCAGGCCGACGGCGGCTCCTACGAGCAGTACTTC
J gene: TRBJ1-1; V gene: TRBV20-1; clone size: few; D gene: TRBD1; CDR3 protein: CSAPWTGLNTEAFF; CDR3 DNA: TGCAGTGCTCCCTGGACAGGCCTGAACACTGAAGCTTTCTTT
J gene: TRBJ2-5; V gene: TRBV7-6; clone size: few; D gene: TRBD2; CDR3 protein: CASSQKKTTSGSRETQYF; CDR3 DNA: TGTGCCAGCAGCCAGAAGAAGACCACTAGCGGATCTCGGGAGACCCAGTACTTC
J gene: TRBJ2-7; V gene: TRBV5-5; clone size: NA; D gene: TRBD2; CDR3 protein: CASSFGLAGQYEQYF; CDR3 DNA: TGTGCCAGCAGCTTCGGGCTAGCGGGGCAATACGAGCAGTACTTC
J gene: TRBJ2-2; V gene: TRBV6-5; clone size: NA; D gene: TRBD1; CDR3 protein: CASSYLGQGITGELFF; CDR3 DNA: TGTGCCAGCAGTTACTTGGGACAGGGGATCACCGGGGAGCTGTTTTTT
J gene: TRBJ2-2; V gene: TRBV7-3; clone size: NA; D gene: NA; CDR3 protein: CASSVGTNTGELFF; CDR3 DNA: TGTGCCAGCAGCGTCGGGACTAACACCGGGGAGCTGTTTTTT
J gene: TRBJ2-1; V gene: TRBV5-1; clone size: few; D gene: TRBD2; CDR3 protein: CASSRQGLAGGLSYNEQFF; CDR3 DNA: TGCGCCAGCAGCCGCCAAGGACTAGCGGGAGGGTTATCCTACAATGAGCAGTTCTTC
J gene: TRBJ2-3; V gene: TRBV6-1; clone size: few; D gene: TRBD2; CDR3 protein: CASSLQAEAGGEGTDTQYF; CDR3 DNA: TGTGCCAGCAGCCTCCAAGCGGAAGCGGGAGGGGAGGGCACAGATACGCAGTATTTT
J gene: TRBJ1-1; V gene: TRBV19; clone size: many; D gene: NA; CDR3 protein: CASTLGRANTEAFF; CDR3 DNA: TGTGCCAGTACCCTCGGTAGAGCGAACACTGAAGCTTTCTTT
J gene: TRBJ2-7; V gene: TRBV7-9; clone size: NA; D gene: NA; CDR3 protein: CASSLEGASSYEQYF; CDR3 DNA: TGTGCCAGCAGCTTAGAAGGCGCGAGCTCCTACGAGCAGTACTTC
J gene: TRBJ2-3; V gene: TRBV7-2; clone size: NA; D gene: TRBD2; CDR3 protein: CASSFRTSGGIDTQYF; CDR3 DNA: TGTGCCAGCAGCTTTCGGACTAGCGGGGGGATAGATACGCAGTATTTT
J gene: TRBJ1-2; V gene: TRBV7-6; clone size: NA; D gene: NA; CDR3 protein: CASGTADYGYTF; CDR3 DNA: TGTGCCAGCGGGACCGCGGACTATGGCTACACCTTC
J gene: TRBJ1-3; V gene: TRBV4-1; clone size: few; D gene: NA; CDR3 protein: CASSQGLDSGNTIYF; CDR3 DNA: TGCGCCAGCAGCCAAGGGCTCGACTCTGGAAACACCATATATTTT
J gene: TRBJ2-1; V gene: TRBV29-1; clone size: NA; D gene: TRBD1; CDR3 protein: CSVVGQGAYNEQFF; CDR3 DNA: TGCAGCGTGGTTGGACAGGGGGCCTACAATGAGCAGTTCTTC
J gene: TRBJ2-3; V gene: TRBV5-1; clone size: NA; D gene: NA; CDR3 protein: CASSFWLATSTDTQYF; CDR3 DNA: TGCGCCAGCAGCTTTTGGCTAGCGACTAGCACAGATACGCAGTATTTT
J gene: TRBJ2-5; V gene: TRBV20-1; clone size: NA; D gene: NA; CDR3 protein: CSARDLDREARGTQYF; CDR3 DNA: TGCAGTGCTAGAGATCTCGACAGGGAGGCAAGAGGAACCCAGTACTTC
J gene: TRBJ2-3; V gene: TRBV20-1; clone size: few; D gene: NA; CDR3 protein: CSARRTASSTDTQYF; CDR3 DNA: TGCAGTGCTAGACGGACAGCCTCTAGCACAGATACGCAGTATTTT
J gene: TRBJ2-7; V gene: TRBV5-1; clone size: NA; D gene: TRBD1; CDR3 protein: CASSQGVSQGEEQYF; CDR3 DNA: TGCGCCAGCAGTCAGGGGGTATCACAGGGAGAGGAGCAGTACTTC
J gene: TRBJ2-1; V gene: TRBV6-5; clone size: once; D gene: NA; CDR3 protein: CASSYTPGGSSYNEQFF; CDR3 DNA: TGTGCCAGCAGTTACACCCCTGGGGGCAGCTCCTACAATGAGCAGTTCTTC
J gene: TRBJ2-2; V gene: TRBV12-3/TRBV12-4; clone size: many; D gene: TRBD2; CDR3 protein: CASSIAGGPGELFF; CDR3 DNA: TGTGCCAGCAGTATAGCGGGAGGGCCCGGGGAGCTGTTTTTT
J gene: TRBJ2-7; V gene: TRBV27; clone size: NA; D gene: TRBD2; CDR3 protein: CASAYGGREYYEQYF; CDR3 DNA: TGTGCCAGCGCTTATGGCGGGAGGGAATACTACGAGCAGTACTTC
J gene: TRBJ1-1; V gene: TRBV10-2; clone size: many; D gene: TRBD1; CDR3 protein: CASSGDSLLTEAFF; CDR3 DNA: TGCGCCAGCAGTGGGGACAGTCTCCTCACTGAAGCTTTCTTT
J gene: TRBJ1-2; V gene: TRBV10-3; clone size: NA; D gene: NA; CDR3 protein: CAISETRYGYTF; CDR3 DNA: TGTGCCATCAGTGAAACACGCTATGGCTACACCTTC
J gene: TRBJ2-1; V gene: TRBV29-1; clone size: few; D gene: TRBD1; CDR3 protein: CSVERKDRRNEQFF; CDR3 DNA: TGCAGCGTTGAACGAAAGGACAGGCGGAATGAGCAGTTCTTC
J gene: TRBJ1-2; V gene: TRBV28; clone size: NA; D gene: NA; CDR3 protein: CASSFDVGAAGYIF; CDR3 DNA: TGTGCCAGCAGTTTCGATGTGGGAGCGGCAGGCTACATCTTC
J gene: TRBJ2-7; V gene: TRBV6-1; clone size: NA; D gene: NA; CDR3 protein: CASGPDSVYEQYF; CDR3 DNA: TGTGCCAGCGGACCCGACTCCGTCTACGAGCAGTACTTC
J gene: TRBJ2-1; V gene: TRBV5-5; clone size: many; D gene: NA; CDR3 protein: CASSLHQEGLGEQFF; CDR3 DNA: TGTGCCAGCAGCTTGCATCAAGAGGGATTAGGGGAGCAGTTCTTC
J gene: TRBJ2-5; V gene: TRBV9; clone size: few; D gene: NA; CDR3 protein: CASSVGQKETQYF; CDR3 DNA: TGTGCCAGCAGCGTAGGACAAAAAGAGACCCAGTACTTC
J gene: TRBJ1-1; V gene: TRBV5-1; clone size: NA; D gene: NA; CDR3 protein: CASSPRGPTPEAFF; CDR3 DNA: TGCGCCAGCAGCCCCCGGGGGCCGACACCGGAAGCTTTCTTT
J gene: TRBJ2-6; V gene: TRBV12-3/TRBV12-4; clone size: NA; D gene: NA; CDR3 protein: CASSRRGANVLTF; CDR3 DNA: TGTGCCAGCAGCCGACGCGGGGCCAACGTCCTGACTTTC
J gene: TRBJ2-1; V gene: TRBV6-2/TRBV6-3; clone size: NA; D gene: TRBD2; CDR3 protein: CASSYSIGLAGNLAYNEQFF; CDR3 DNA: TGTGCCAGCAGTTACTCGATCGGGCTAGCGGGTAACCTTGCCTACAATGAGCAGTTCTTC